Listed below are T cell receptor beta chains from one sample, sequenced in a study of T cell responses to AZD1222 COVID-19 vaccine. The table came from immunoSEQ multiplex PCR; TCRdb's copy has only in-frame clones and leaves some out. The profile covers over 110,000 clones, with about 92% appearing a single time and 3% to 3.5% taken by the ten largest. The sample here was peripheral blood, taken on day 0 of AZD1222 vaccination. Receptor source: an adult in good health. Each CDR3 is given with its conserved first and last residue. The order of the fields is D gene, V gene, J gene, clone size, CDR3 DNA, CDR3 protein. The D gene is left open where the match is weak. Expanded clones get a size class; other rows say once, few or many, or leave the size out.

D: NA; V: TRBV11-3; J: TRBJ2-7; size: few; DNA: TGTGCCAGCAGCGAGGGACGGTTCCCTTACGAGCAGTACTTC; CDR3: CASSEGRFPYEQYF
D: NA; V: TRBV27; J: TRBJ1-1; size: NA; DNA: TGTGCCAGCAGTTTATCGAAAGGTGGCGGGCAGGGGGCTTTCTTT; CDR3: CASSLSKGGGQGAFF
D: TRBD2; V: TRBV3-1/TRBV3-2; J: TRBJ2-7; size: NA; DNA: TGTGCCAGCAGCCAAGCTCAAAGCGGGGGCCCCGGGGAGCAGTACTTC; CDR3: CASSQAQSGGPGEQYF
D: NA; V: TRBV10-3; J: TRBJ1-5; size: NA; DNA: TGTGCCATCAGTGAGTCGAGTCGTCAGTATAGCAATCAGCCCCAGCATTTT; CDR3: CAISESSRQYSNQPQHF
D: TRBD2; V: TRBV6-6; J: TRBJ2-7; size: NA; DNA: TGTGCCAGCAGCCGATCGTCGGGACTAGCTATGAACGAGCAGTACTTC; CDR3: CASSRSSGLAMNEQYF
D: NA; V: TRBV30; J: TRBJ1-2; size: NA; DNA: TGTGCCTGGAGTGGCTATGGCTACACCTTC; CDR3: CAWSGYGYTF
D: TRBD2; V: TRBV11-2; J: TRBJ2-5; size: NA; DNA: TGTGCCAGCAGCTTAGAGGGGACTAGCGAGCAAGAGACCCAGTACTTC; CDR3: CASSLEGTSEQETQYF
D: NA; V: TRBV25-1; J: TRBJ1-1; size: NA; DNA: TGTGCCAGCAGTGCGGGCAACACTGAAGCTTTCTTT; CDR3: CASSAGNTEAFF
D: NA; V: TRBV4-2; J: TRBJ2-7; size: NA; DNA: TGTGCCAGCAGCCAAGAGGAGGGCGGGGACTTCTACGAGCAGTACTTC; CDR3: CASSQEEGGDFYEQYF
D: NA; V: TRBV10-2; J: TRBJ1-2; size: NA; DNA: TGCGCCAGAGAATCGGGCGGGAACTATGGCTACACCTTC; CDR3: CARESGGNYGYTF
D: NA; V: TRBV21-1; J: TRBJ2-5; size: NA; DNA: TGTGCCAGCAGCAAAACCGAGACCCAGTACTTC; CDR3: CASSKTETQYF
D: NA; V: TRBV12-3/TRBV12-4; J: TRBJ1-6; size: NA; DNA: TGTGCCAGCAGTTTAGCGCTATATTCACCCCTCCACTTT; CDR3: CASSLALYSPLHF
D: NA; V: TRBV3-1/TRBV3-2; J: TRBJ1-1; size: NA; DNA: TGTGCCAGCAGCCAAGATCGCCAGGGGTATGAAACTTTCTTT; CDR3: CASSQDRQGYETFF
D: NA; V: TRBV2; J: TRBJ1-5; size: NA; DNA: TGTGCCAGCAGTTCGACCGGCACAGGGAAGGGCAATCAGCCCCAGCATTTT; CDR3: CASSSTGTGKGNQPQHF
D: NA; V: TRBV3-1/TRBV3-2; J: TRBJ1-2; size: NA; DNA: TGTGCCAGCAGCCAAGGAGAAGGGGGTGGGTATGGCTACACCTTC; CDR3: CASSQGEGGGYGYTF
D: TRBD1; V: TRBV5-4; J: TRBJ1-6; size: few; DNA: TGTGCCAGCAGTTTGGACAGGGGGTCGAATTCACCCCTCCACTTT; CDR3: CASSLDRGSNSPLHF
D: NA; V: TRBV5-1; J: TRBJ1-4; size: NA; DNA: TGCGCCAGCAAACACGGCGACAGGAGTAATGAAAAACTGTTTTTT; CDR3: CASKHGDRSNEKLFF
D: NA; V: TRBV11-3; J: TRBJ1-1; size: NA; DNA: TGTGCCAGCAGCTTTCAGGGCAACACTGAAGCTTTCTTT; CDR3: CASSFQGNTEAFF
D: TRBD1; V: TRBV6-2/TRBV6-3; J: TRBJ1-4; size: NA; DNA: TGTGCCAGCAGTACAAACAGGGGTGGCTGGCTGTTTTTT; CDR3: CASSTNRGGWLFF
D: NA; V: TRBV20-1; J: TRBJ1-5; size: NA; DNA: TGCAGTGCTAGTGCGCAGGTACTTAGCAATCAGCCCCAGCATTTT; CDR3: CSASAQVLSNQPQHF
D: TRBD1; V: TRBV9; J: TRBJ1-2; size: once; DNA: TGTGCCAGCAGCGTCCCAGGGGGAGGCCAGAGTGGCTACACCTTC; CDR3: CASSVPGGGQSGYTF
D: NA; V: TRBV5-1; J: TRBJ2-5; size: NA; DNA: TGCGCCAGCAGCCTTACCCAGCCGGGGGCAGAGACCCAGTACTTC; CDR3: CASSLTQPGAETQYF
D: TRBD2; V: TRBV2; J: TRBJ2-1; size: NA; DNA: TGTGCCAGCAGGCCCAGGGATCCCAACCGGGGGGATGAGCAGTTCTTC; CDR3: CASRPRDPNRGDEQFF
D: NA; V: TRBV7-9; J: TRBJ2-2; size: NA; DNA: TGTGCCAGCAGCTTAGCGGGGAGCGGGGAGCTGTTTTTT; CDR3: CASSLAGSGELFF